One and the same sample provided the 2 T cell receptor beta chains below, sequenced in a study of blood T cell repertoires in COVID-19. Sequencing used immunoSEQ multiplex PCR; TCRdb keeps in-frame clones, though not all of them. The sample lists about 330,000 clones, roughly 88% occurring once. The sequenced sample was peripheral blood. The receptors originated from a woman aged 45-65 years with acute or convalescent COVID-19.

This chain uses TRBV4-3 with TRBJ1-4, with no clear D. The length of the CDR3 is 14 residues. The germline V and J ends were trimmed by 3 bases and 5 bases, with 10 bases remaining between them. Looked up from germline, CDR1 is LGHNA and CDR2 is YSLEER. The CDR3 here is CASSQRVKNEKLFF. The CDR3 DNA is TGCGCCAGCAGCCAGAGGGTTAAGAATGAAAAACTGTTTTTT.

The CDR3: CASSLVTGLGNNQPQHF. The CDR3 DNA reads TGTGCCAGCAGTTTAGTCACAGGATTAGGGAACAATCAGCCCCAGCATTTT. The chain recombines TRBV28 with TRBJ1-5; D might be TRBD1 (5 bases). Trimming pared 2 bases from V and 3 bases from J, leaving 17 bases between. The CDR3 runs to 17 residues. Looked up from germline, CDR1 is MDHEN and CDR2 is SYDVKM.